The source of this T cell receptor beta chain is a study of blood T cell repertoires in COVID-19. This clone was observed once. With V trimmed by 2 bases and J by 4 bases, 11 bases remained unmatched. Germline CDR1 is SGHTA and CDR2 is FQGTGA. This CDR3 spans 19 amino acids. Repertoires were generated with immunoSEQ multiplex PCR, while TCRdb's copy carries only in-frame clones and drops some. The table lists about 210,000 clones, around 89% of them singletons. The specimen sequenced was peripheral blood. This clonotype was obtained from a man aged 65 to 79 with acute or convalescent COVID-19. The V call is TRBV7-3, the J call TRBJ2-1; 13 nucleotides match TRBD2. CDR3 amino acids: CASSLGSWQLAGGYNEQFF. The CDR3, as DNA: TGTGCCAGCAGCTTAGGTTCGTGGCAACTAGCGGGAGGGTACAATGAGCAGTTCTTC.